Shown below are 2 T cell receptor beta chains from a single sample sequenced in a study of blood T cell repertoires in COVID-19. Sequencing was performed with immunoSEQ multiplex PCR; in TCRdb, only in-frame clones are kept and a portion is missing. The sample holds about 220,000 clones, around 84% seen once. Sequencing was done on a sample of peripheral blood. The receptors derive from a woman between 55 and 75 years old who had recovered from COVID-19.

The chain is built from TRBV6-2 or TRBV6-3 and TRBJ2-3, with 13 bases lining up with TRBD2. Germline trimming cut 6 bases from V and 15 bases from J; bases unmatched to any gene: 9. Germline CDR1 is MNHEY and CDR2 is SVGEGT. The CDR3 length is 13 residues. The CDR3 coding sequence is TGTGCCAGCAGCCGATCACTAGCGGGGGGGAAATATTTT. The encoded protein is CASSRSLAGGKYF.

The chain recombines TRBV3-1 (or the pseudogene TRBV3-2) with TRBJ1-1; D ambiguous. V lost 1 base to trimming and J lost 1 base, with 7 bases between them. Germline CDR1 is LGHDT and CDR2 is YNNKEL (reference sequence). The CDR3 length is 14 residues. CDR3 protein: CASSQGQPNTEAFF. In nucleotides, the CDR3 is TGTGCCAGCAGCCAAGGGCAACCGAACACTGAAGCTTTCTTT.